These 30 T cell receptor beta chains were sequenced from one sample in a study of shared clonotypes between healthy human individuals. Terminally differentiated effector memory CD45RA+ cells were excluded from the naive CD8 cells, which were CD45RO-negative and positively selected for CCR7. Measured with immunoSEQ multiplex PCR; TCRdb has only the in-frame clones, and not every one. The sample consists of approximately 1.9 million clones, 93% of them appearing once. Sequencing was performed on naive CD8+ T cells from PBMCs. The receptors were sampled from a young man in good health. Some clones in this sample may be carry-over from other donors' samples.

This CDR3 is CASSDPDAAKNIQYF. DNA for the CDR3: TGTGCCAGCAGCGATCCGGACGCAGCCAAAAACATTCAGTACTTC. This chain links TRBV7-9 with TRBJ2-4; D is unclear. The CDR3 contains 15 residues. V was clipped by 5 bases and J by 0 bases, with 11 bases between them. CDR1 is SEHNR and CDR2 is FQNEAQ in the germline V gene (reference sequence).

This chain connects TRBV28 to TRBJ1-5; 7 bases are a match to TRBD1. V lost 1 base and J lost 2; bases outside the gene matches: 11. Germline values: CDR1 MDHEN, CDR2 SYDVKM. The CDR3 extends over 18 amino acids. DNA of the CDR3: TGTGCCAGCAGTTTATTGACACAGGGGCCTTGGGGCAATCAGCCCCAGCATTTT. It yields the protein CASSLLTQGPWGNQPQHF.

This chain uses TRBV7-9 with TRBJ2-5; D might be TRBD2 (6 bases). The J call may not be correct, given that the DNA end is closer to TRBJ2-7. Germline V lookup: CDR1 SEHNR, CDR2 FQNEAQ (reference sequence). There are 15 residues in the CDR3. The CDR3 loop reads CASSLYPGSSYEQYF. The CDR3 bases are TGTGCCAGCAGCTTATATCCCGGGAGCTCCTACGAGCAGTACTTC.

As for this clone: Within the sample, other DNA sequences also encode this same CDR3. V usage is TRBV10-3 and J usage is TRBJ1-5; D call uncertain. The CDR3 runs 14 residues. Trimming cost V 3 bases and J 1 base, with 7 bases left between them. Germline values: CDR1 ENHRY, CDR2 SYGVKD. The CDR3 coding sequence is TGTGCCATCAGTGACGGCGGCAGCAATCAGCCCCAGCATTTT. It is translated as CAISDGGSNQPQHF.

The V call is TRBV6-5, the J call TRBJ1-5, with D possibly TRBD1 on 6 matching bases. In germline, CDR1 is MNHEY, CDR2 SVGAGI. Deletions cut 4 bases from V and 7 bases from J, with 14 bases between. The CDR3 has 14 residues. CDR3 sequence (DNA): TGTGCCAGCAGTTTCAACAGGGATTACCAGCCCCAGCATTTT. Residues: CASSFNRDYQPQHF.

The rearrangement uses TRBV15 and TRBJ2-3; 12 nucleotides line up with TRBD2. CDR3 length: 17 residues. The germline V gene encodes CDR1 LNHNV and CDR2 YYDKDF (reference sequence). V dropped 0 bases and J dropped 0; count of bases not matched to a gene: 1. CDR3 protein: CATSRDLAGGSTDTQYF. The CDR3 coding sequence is TGTGCCACCAGCAGAGATCTAGCGGGAGGGAGCACAGATACGCAGTATTTT. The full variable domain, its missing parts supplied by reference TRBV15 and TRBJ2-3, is DAMVIQNPRYQVTQFGKPVTLSCSQTLNHNVMYWYQQKSSQAPKLLFHYYDKDFNNEADTPDNFQSRRPNTSFCFLDIRSPGLGDTAMYLCATSRDLAGGSTDTQYFGPGTRLTVL.

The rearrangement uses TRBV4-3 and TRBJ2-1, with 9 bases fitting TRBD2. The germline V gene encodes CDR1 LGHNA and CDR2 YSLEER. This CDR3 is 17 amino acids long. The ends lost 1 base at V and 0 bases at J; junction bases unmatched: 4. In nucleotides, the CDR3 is TGCGCCAGCAGCCAAGGTAGCGGGAGAGGCTCCTACAATGAGCAGTTCTTC. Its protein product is CASSQGSGRGSYNEQFF.

The CDR3 reads CAWSRDTANTGELFF. In nucleotides, the CDR3 is TGTGCCTGGAGCCGGGACACCGCGAACACCGGGGAGCTGTTTTTT. The rearrangement uses TRBV30 and TRBJ2-2, with D perhaps matching TRBD1 (6 bases). V was trimmed by 3 bases and J by 0 bases, leaving 11 bases between them. Germline V gene sequence: CDR1 GTSNPN, CDR2 SVGIG (reference sequence). This CDR3 has 15 residues.

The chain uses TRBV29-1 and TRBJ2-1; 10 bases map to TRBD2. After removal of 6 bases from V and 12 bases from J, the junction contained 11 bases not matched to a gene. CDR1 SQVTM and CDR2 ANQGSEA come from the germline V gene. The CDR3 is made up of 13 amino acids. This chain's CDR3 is CSVGTSAPRTQFF. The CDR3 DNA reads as TGCAGCGTGGGGACTAGCGCACCCCGGACGCAGTTCTTC.

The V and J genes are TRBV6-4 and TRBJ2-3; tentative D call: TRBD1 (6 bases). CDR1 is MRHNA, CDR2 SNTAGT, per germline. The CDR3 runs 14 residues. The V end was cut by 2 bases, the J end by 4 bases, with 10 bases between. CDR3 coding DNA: TGTGCCAGCAGTGACGGGGGCGCGGCAGATACGCAGTATTTT. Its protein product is CASSDGGAADTQYF.

In DNA, the CDR3 is TGTGCCAGCAGCTTTCCAGGAGGCGTGGGTAATTCACCCCTCCACTTT. Translating gives CASSFPGGVGNSPLHF. The V and J genes are TRBV11-2 and TRBJ1-6; the D is unclear. V was pared by 3 bases and J by 6 bases, with 15 bases between. Per germline, CDR1 SGHAT and CDR2 FQNNGV. This CDR3 comprises 16 residues.

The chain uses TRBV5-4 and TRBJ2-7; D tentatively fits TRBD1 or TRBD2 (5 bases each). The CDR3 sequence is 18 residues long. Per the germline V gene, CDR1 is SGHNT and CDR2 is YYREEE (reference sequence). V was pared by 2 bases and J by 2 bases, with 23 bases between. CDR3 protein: CASSFRDPSHPEAYEQYF. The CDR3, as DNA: TGTGCCAGCAGCTTCCGGGACCCATCTCATCCCGAGGCCTACGAGCAGTACTTC.

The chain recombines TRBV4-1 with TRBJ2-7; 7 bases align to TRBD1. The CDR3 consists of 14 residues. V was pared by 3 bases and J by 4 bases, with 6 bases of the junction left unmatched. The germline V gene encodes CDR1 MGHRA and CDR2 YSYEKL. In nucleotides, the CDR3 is TGCGCCAGCAGCCACATAGGACAGGAATACGAGCAGTACTTC. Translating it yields CASSHIGQEYEQYF.

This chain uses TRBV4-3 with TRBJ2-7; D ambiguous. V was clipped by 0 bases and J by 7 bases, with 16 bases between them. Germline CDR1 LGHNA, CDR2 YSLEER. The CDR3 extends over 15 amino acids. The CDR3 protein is CASSQDSFASSEQYF. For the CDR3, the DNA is TGCGCCAGCAGCCAAGATAGCTTTGCTAGTTCTGAGCAGTACTTC.

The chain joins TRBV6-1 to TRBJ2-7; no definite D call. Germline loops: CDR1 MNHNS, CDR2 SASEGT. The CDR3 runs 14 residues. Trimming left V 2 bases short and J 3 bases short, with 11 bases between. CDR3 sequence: CASSETMGHYEQYF. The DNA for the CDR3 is TGTGCCAGCAGTGAAACAATGGGCCACTACGAGCAGTACTTC.

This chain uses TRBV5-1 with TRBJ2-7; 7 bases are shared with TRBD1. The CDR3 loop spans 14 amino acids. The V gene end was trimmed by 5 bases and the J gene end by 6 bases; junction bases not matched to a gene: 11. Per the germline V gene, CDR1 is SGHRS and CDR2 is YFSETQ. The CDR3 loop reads CASSYRTGMGEQYF. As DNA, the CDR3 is TGCGCCAGCAGTTATAGGACAGGTATGGGCGAGCAGTACTTC.

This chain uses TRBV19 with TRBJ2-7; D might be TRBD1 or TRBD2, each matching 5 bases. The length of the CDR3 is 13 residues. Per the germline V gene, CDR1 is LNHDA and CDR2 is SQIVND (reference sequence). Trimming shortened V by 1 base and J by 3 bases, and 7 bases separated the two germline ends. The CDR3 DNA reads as TGTGCCAGTAGTATAGGGGACGACTACGAGCAGTACTTC. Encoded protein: CASSIGDDYEQYF. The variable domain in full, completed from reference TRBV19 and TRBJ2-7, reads DGGITQSPKYLFRKEGQNVTLSCEQNLNHDAMYWYRQDPGQGLRLIYYSQIVNDFQKGDIAEGYSVSREKKESFPLTVTSAQKNPTAFYLCASSIGDDYEQYFGPGTRLTVT.

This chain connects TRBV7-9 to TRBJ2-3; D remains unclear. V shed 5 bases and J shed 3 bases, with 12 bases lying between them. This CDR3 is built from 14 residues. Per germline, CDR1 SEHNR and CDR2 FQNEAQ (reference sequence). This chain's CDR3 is CASSAEAQTDTQYF. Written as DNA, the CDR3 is TGTGCCAGCAGCGCCGAGGCTCAAACAGATACGCAGTATTTT.

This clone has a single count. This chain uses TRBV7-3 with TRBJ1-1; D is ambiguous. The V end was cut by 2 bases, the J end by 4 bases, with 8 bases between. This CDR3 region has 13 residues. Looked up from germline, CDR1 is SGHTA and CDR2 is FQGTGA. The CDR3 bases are TGTGCCAGCAGCTTACCGGGAATCACTGAAGCTTTCTTT. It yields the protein CASSLPGITEAFF.

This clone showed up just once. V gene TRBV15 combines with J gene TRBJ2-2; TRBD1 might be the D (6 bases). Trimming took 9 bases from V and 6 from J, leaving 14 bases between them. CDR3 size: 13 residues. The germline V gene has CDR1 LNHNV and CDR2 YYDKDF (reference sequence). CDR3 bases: TGTGCCACTCGTGGCAGGGGCTCCGGGGAGCTGTTTTTT. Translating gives CATRGRGSGELFF.

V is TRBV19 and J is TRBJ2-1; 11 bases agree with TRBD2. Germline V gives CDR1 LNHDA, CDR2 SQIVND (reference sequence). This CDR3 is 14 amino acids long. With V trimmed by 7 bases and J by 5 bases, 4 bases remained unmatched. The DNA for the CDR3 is TGTGCCAGTATGCTAGCGGGAGGAGACAATGAGCAGTTCTTC. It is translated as CASMLAGGDNEQFF.

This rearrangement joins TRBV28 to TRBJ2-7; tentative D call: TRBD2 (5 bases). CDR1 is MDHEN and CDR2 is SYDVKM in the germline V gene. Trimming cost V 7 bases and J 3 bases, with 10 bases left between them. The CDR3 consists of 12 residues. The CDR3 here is CASTTRGYEQYF. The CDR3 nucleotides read TGTGCCAGCACCACCCGGGGCTACGAGCAGTACTTC.

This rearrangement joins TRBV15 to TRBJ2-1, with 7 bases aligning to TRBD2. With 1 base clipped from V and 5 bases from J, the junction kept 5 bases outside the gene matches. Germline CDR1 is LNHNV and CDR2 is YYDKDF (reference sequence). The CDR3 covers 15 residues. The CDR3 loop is CATSRGAGINNEQFF. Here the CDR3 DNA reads TGTGCCACCAGCAGAGGAGCGGGGATTAACAATGAGCAGTTCTTC.

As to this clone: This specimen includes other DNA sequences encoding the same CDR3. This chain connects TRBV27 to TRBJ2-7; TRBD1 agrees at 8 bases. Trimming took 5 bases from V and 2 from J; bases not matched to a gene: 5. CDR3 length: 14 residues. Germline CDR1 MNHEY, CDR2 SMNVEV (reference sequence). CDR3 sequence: CASSPGQGAYEQYF. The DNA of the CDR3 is TGTGCCAGCAGTCCAGGACAGGGCGCCTACGAGCAGTACTTC.

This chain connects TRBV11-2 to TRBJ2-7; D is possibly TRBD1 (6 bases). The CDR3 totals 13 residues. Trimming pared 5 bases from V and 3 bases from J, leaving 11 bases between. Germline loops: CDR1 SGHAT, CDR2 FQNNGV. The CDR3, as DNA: TGTGCCAGCAGCCCCCTGACAGGCTACGAGCAGTACTTC. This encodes CASSPLTGYEQYF.

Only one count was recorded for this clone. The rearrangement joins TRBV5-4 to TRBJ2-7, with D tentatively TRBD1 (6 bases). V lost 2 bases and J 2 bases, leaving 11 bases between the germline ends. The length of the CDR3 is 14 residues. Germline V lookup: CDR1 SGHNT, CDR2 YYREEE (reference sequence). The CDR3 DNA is TGTGCCAGCAGCTTCAGGGGTCGGGCCTACGAGCAGTACTTC. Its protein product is CASSFRGRAYEQYF.

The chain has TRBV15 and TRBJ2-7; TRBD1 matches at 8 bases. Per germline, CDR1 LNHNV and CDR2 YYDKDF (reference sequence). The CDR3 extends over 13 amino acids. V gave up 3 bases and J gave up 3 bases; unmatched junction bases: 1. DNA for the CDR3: TGTGCCACCAGCAGGGGGACAGGCTACGAGCAGTACTTC. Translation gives CATSRGTGYEQYF.

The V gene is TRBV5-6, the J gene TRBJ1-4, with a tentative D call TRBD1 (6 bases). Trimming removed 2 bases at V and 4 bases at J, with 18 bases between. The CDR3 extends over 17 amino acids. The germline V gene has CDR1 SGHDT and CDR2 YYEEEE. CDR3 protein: CASSFPGHGADNEKLFF. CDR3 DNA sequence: TGTGCCAGCAGCTTTCCGGGACACGGCGCCGATAATGAAAAACTGTTTTTT. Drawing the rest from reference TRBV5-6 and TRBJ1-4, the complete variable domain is DAGVTQSPTHLIKTRGQQVTLRCSPKSGHDTVSWYQQALGQGPQFIFQYYEEEERQRGNFPDRFSGHQFPNYSSELNVNALLLGDSALYLCASSFPGHGADNEKLFFGSGTQLSVL.

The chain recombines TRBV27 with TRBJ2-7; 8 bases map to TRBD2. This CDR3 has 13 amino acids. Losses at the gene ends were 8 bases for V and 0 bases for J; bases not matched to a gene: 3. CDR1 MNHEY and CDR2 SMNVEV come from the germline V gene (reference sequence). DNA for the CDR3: TGTGCCAGCCGGGGGGGTCTCTCCTACGAGCAGTACTTC. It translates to CASRGGLSYEQYF.

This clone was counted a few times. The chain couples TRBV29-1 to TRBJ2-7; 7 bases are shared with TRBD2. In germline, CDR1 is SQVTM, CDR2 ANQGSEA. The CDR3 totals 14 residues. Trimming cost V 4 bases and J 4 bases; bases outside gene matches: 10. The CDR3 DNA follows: TGCAGCGTTGTCGCTGGGACTATCCCTTACGAGCAGTACTTC. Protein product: CSVVAGTIPYEQYF.